This TCR beta chain comes out of a study of shared clonotypes between healthy human individuals. This clone was found many times. The antigen is unknown. Overall study results and limits: For sorted subsets, rarefaction showed incomplete sequencing despite large depth.

Between the trimmed V and J ends, which lost 5 bases and 3 bases, there was a span of 4 bases. The CDR3 has 11 amino acids. Germline V lookup: CDR1 KGHSH, CDR2 LQKENI. The data were produced by immunoSEQ multiplex PCR, yet TCRdb's version contains in-frame clones alone and is incomplete. The profile covers about 980,000 clones, with approximately 80% appearing a single time and about 1.5% taken by the ten largest. Sequencing was performed on memory CD4+ T cells sorted from blood. The subset was: CD45RA-negative fraction. V gene TRBV18 combines with J gene TRBJ2-5; D not certain. The source of this sequence is a man between 18 and 35 years old in good health. CDR3 DNA: TGTGCCAGCTCATCAAAAGAGACCCAGTACTTC. It codes for CASSSKETQYF.